Below are 20 T cell receptor beta chains sequenced from a single sample in a study of Tregs in tolerant kidney transplant recipients (dated by TCRdb to the late 2010s). Reading the label with the study, this specimen's time point is: blood sample drawn before combined kidney and bone marrow transplant. Receptor amplification or capture employed the immunoSEQ multiplex PCR assay. What TCRdb holds here is the immuneACCESS table cut down to in-frame rearrangements. Part of the clones is not present; checked against another copy, under half of the missing clones reflect an unresolved V gene, and the others are unexplained. Counted in this sample were about 77,000 clones; roughly 98% of them appeared once. The ten largest clonotypes hold 0.55% to 0.6% of the sample. Source: CD4+ T cells from blood, taken before the transplant. These TCRs come from a human donor who received a combined kidney and bone marrow transplant.

The rearrangement uses TRBV5-1 and TRBJ2-3, with TRBD1 matching 8 bases. CDR3 length: 16 residues. CDR1 and CDR2 (germline): SGHRS, YFSETQ. The junction had 4 bases not matched to a gene; V was cut back by 0 bases and J by 1 base. In DNA form, the CDR3 reads TGCGCCAGCAGCTTGGAAACAGGGGGAGGCACAGATACGCAGTATTTT. Amino acid sequence: CASSLETGGGTDTQYF.

The CDR3 sequence: CASSFVRGDTQYF. CDR3 coding DNA: TGTGCCAGCAGCTTTGTCAGGGGGGATACGCAGTATTTT. This chain uses TRBV7-2 with TRBJ2-3, with 7 bases aligning to TRBD1. V trimming: 3 bases; J trimming: 6 bases; junction bases outside the gene matches: 3. This CDR3 contains 13 residues. Germline lookup yields CDR1 SGHTA and CDR2 FQGNSA.

This clone was counted a single time. The rearrangement joins TRBV6-5 to TRBJ1-2; tentatively, D is TRBD1 (5 bases). CDR1 and CDR2 (germline): MNHEY, SVGAGI. This CDR3 comprises 16 residues. V was shortened by 0 bases and J by 1 base, with 12 bases between the two germline ends. CDR3 DNA: TGTGCCAGCAGTTACTCTACGGGGACTTATAACTATGGCTACACCTTC. It specifies CASSYSTGTYNYGYTF.

This sequence joins TRBV11-2 and TRBJ2-3; perhaps TRBD1 as D (5 bases). The germline V and J ends were trimmed by 5 bases and 2 bases, with 11 bases remaining between them. The CDR3 is 14 residues long. Germline assignment: CDR1 SGHAT and CDR2 FQNNGV. This CDR3 reads CASSQRQLTDTQYF. Written as DNA, the CDR3 is TGTGCCAGCAGCCAACGACAGCTCACAGATACGCAGTATTTT.

The rearrangement joins TRBV14 to TRBJ2-7; 8 bases are a match to TRBD1. The junction had 2 bases not matched to a gene; V was cut back by 4 bases and J by 3 bases. There are 13 residues in the CDR3. The V gene's germline CDR1 is SGHDN and CDR2 FVKESK. The CDR3 DNA is TGTGCCAGCAGCCCTACAGGGGGCTACGAGCAGTACTTC. Translation gives CASSPTGGYEQYF.

This clone has just one count. The germline gene is not matched at one end of the junction; a read error may be the cause. The chain couples TRBV5-1 to TRBJ2-6; TRBD1 matches 7 bases. This CDR3 region has 17 residues. Germline V gene data show CDR1 as SGHRS and CDR2 as YFSETQ. The CDR3 sequence: CATSSTGTGSGANVLTF. The CDR3, as DNA: TGCGCCACCAGCTCGACAGGGACCGGGTCTGGGGCCAACGTCCTGACTTTC.

The genes are TRBV11-1 and TRBJ2-1; 11 bases match TRBD2. This CDR3 is built from 16 residues. CDR1 SGHAT and CDR2 FQDESV come from the germline V gene (reference sequence). V was clipped by 4 bases and J by 4 bases; unmatched bases: 6. This CDR3 reads CASSSTGTSGYNEQFF. In DNA, the CDR3 is TGTGCCAGCAGCTCTACCGGGACTAGCGGTTACAATGAGCAGTTCTTC.

V gene TRBV7-2 combines with J gene TRBJ2-3; 9 bases are shared with TRBD2. After removal of 1 base from V and 4 bases from J, the junction contained 9 bases not matched to a gene. The CDR3 has 17 amino acids. Germline V gene lookup returns CDR1 SGHTA and CDR2 FQGNSA. The CDR3 spells CASSLGGAGGLSDTQYF. In nucleotides, the CDR3 is TGTGCCAGCAGCTTAGGCGGGGCGGGGGGGCTCTCAGATACGCAGTATTTT.

The V gene is TRBV18, the J gene TRBJ2-7; 11 bases align to TRBD2. CDR3 size: 16 residues. CDR1 and CDR2 from the germline V gene are KGHSH and LQKENI. Trimming removed 3 bases from V and 3 bases from J; junction bases left unmatched: 7. CDR3 nucleotides: TGTGCCAGCTCACCGTCCCTAGCGGGAGGAGTCTACGAGCAGTACTTC. It translates to CASSPSLAGGVYEQYF.

This clone was seen only once. The V call is TRBV9, the J call TRBJ2-1; 9 nucleotides agree with TRBD1. The CDR3 has 16 amino acids. The ends lost 0 bases at V and 6 bases at J; junction bases unmatched: 7. CDR1 is SGDLS and CDR2 is YYNGEE in the germline V gene. The CDR3 DNA is TGTGCCAGCAGCGTAGTTTCGGGACAGGGTACCAATGAGCAGTTCTTC. Its protein is CASSVVSGQGTNEQFF.

This clone was recorded a few times. The chain recombines TRBV7-9 with TRBJ1-1, with D hard to call. The CDR3 covers 13 residues. V lost 1 base and J lost 5, with 8 bases in between. Germline CDR1 SEHNR, CDR2 FQNEAQ (reference sequence). CDR3 residues: CASSLVSGTEAFF. Written as DNA, the CDR3 is TGTGCCAGCAGCTTAGTGAGCGGGACTGAAGCTTTCTTT.

This clone was detected once. CDR3 region: CASSIGTGTYEQYF. In nucleotides, the CDR3 is TGTGCCAGTAGTATCGGGACAGGAACCTACGAGCAGTACTTC. This chain connects TRBV19 to TRBJ2-7; 8 nucleotides agree with TRBD1. The junction had 3 bases not matched to a gene; V was cut back by 3 bases and J by 2 bases. Germline loops: CDR1 LNHDA, CDR2 SQIVND (reference sequence). The CDR3 sequence is 14 residues long.

The chain recombines TRBV4-1 with TRBJ1-2; TRBD1 matches at 7 bases. The V gene end was trimmed by 3 bases and the J gene end by 4 bases; junction bases not matched to a gene: 2. The germline gives CDR1 MGHRA, CDR2 YSYEKL. This CDR3 spans 13 amino acids. Here the CDR3 DNA reads TGCGCCAGCAGCCAGGACAGGATCTATGGCTACACCTTC. This translates into CASSQDRIYGYTF.

This clone was picked up one time. The J gene is TRBJ1-2, the V gene TRBV10-3, with 9 nucleotides matching TRBD1. The CDR3 consists of 13 residues. CDR1 and CDR2 from the germline V gene are ENHRY and SYGVKD. V trimming: 10 bases; J trimming: 6 bases; junction bases outside the gene matches: 9. The CDR3 loop is CATGQGSLNGYTF. The CDR3, as DNA: TGTGCCACGGGACAGGGTAGTCTTAATGGCTACACCTTC.

CDR3: CASRTVNYYEQYF. The CDR3 region has the DNA TGTGCCAGTAGGACAGTCAACTACTACGAGCAGTACTTC. This chain connects TRBV6-1 to TRBJ2-7, with D perhaps TRBD1 (6 bases). This CDR3 is built from 13 residues. From germline, CDR1 is MNHNS and CDR2 SASEGT. V lost 9 bases and J 3 bases, leaving 15 bases between the germline ends.

The chain uses TRBV7-3 and TRBJ2-3; 7 bases are shared with TRBD1. The CDR3 is made up of 15 amino acids. V lost 4 bases and J lost 2; bases outside the gene matches: 6. Germline V gives CDR1 SGHTA, CDR2 FQGTGA. DNA for the CDR3: TGTGCCAGCAGCTCCACAGGGGATACCACAGATACGCAGTATTTT. This translates into CASSSTGDTTDTQYF.

The chain joins TRBV5-8 to TRBJ1-4; 9 nucleotides agree with TRBD1. The CDR3 contains 17 residues. J was trimmed by 8 bases and V by 4 bases; bases with no gene match: 15. Per germline, CDR1 SGHTS and CDR2 YDEGEE. The CDR3 sequence: CASSPVRIQGAEEKLFF. CDR3 nucleotides: TGTGCCAGCAGCCCCGTACGGATACAGGGGGCAGAAGAAAAACTGTTTTTT.

This chain links TRBV2 with TRBJ2-5, with 7 bases matching TRBD1. Germline V gene data show CDR1 as SNHLY and CDR2 as FYNNEI. The CDR3 extends over 15 amino acids. Trimming at V came to 4 bases and at J to 4 bases, leaving 9 bases not matched to a gene. As DNA, the CDR3 is TGTGCCAGCAGTGCTTCAGGGGGAGAGGGAGAGACCCAGTACTTC. Amino acid sequence: CASSASGGEGETQYF.

The V gene is TRBV30, the J gene TRBJ2-7, with D possibly being TRBD2 (5 bases). Germline CDR1 is GTSNPN and CDR2 is SVGIG (reference sequence). V was trimmed by 1 base and J by 3 bases, leaving 10 bases between them. The CDR3 length is 13 residues. DNA of the CDR3: TGTGCCTGGAGTGGTGCGGGTTACTACGAGCAGTACTTC. Translated: CAWSGAGYYEQYF.

The V call is TRBV7-2, the J call TRBJ2-7; TRBD2 might be the D (5 bases). With 3 bases removed from V and 6 bases from J, the gap between germline ends came to 12 bases. Germline V gene lookup returns CDR1 SGHTA and CDR2 FQGNSA. The CDR3 is 13 residues long. CDR3 loop: CASSFWLAGEQYF. The CDR3 nucleotides are TGTGCCAGCAGCTTTTGGCTAGCAGGCGAGCAGTACTTC.